This is a list of T cell receptor beta chains from one sample in a study of T cell responses to AZD1222 COVID-19 vaccine. Profiling relied on immunoSEQ multiplex PCR, and the TCRdb table lists in-frame clones only, not all of them. Of around 140,000 clones in the sample, roughly 90% were seen once. The material was peripheral blood, obtained on day 0 of AZD1222 vaccination. Receptors were obtained from an adult in good health. CDR3s include the opening cysteine and the closing phenylalanine or tryptophan. A D gene is named only where the DNA matches it firmly. Clone sizes are given selectively: once, few, many, or a class where the clone is expanded.

clone size,J gene,D gene,V gene,CDR3 protein,CDR3 DNA
NA,TRBJ2-1,NA,TRBV7-2,CASSHHPSYNEQFF,TGTGCCAGCAGCCACCATCCCAGCTACAATGAGCAGTTCTTC
NA,TRBJ2-7,TRBD2,TRBV5-1,CASSLLSSGASYEQYF,TGCGCCAGCAGCTTGTTATCTAGCGGGGCTTCCTACGAGCAGTACTTC
NA,TRBJ1-4,NA,TRBV11-2,CASSQGQRVATNEKLFF,TGTGCCAGCAGCCAAGGACAGAGGGTCGCAACTAATGAAAAACTGTTTTTT
NA,TRBJ1-1,TRBD1,TRBV9,CASSLEGGPGVSEAFF,TGTGCCAGCAGCCTCGAAGGGGGCCCCGGGGTCTCTGAAGCTTTCTTT
NA,TRBJ1-5,NA,TRBV12-3/TRBV12-4,CASSPERGQPQHF,TGTGCCAGCAGCCCGGAAAGGGGTCAGCCCCAGCATTTT
NA,TRBJ2-7,NA,TRBV11-2,CASSFEGGYEQYF,TGTGCCAGCAGCTTTGAAGGGGGGTACGAGCAGTACTTC
NA,TRBJ2-5,NA,TRBV6-2/TRBV6-3,CASSYIGVGETQYF,TGTGCCAGCAGTTACATCGGGGTTGGGGAGACCCAGTACTTC
NA,TRBJ2-3,NA,TRBV11-3,CASSLGGGNTDTQYF,TGTGCCAGCAGCTTAGGTGGGGGAAACACAGATACGCAGTATTTT
once,TRBJ1-6,NA,TRBV18,CASSPPIGKTGSPLHF,TGTGCCAGCTCACCACCGATCGGCAAAACGGGTTCACCCCTCCACTTT
NA,TRBJ1-2,TRBD1,TRBV10-3,CAISDDRGGYTF,TGTGCCATCAGTGATGACAGGGGTGGCTACACCTTC
NA,TRBJ1-4,NA,TRBV9,CASSVGQNNEKLFF,TGTGCCAGCAGCGTGGGACAAAATAATGAAAAACTGTTTTTT
NA,TRBJ2-7,NA,TRBV7-8,CASSLGAAPTYEQYF,TGTGCCAGCAGCTTAGGCGCGGCACCGACCTACGAGCAGTACTTC
once,TRBJ2-3,NA,TRBV2,CASNRDQADTQYF,TGTGCCAGCAATCGGGACCAGGCAGATACGCAGTATTTT
once,TRBJ2-4,TRBD1,TRBV12-5,CASGDPTGGAKNIQYF,TGTGCTAGTGGTGATCCGACAGGGGGGGCCAAAAACATTCAGTACTTC
NA,TRBJ2-1,NA,TRBV6-4,CASSALDLSTGNEQFF,TGTGCCAGCAGTGCCCTGGACCTCTCTACGGGCAATGAGCAGTTCTTC
NA,TRBJ1-6,NA,TRBV7-6,CASSLDGNSPLHF,TGTGCCAGCAGCTTAGACGGGAATTCACCCCTCCACTTT
NA,TRBJ2-1,NA,TRBV9,CASSVEGLGDEQFF,TGTGCCAGCAGCGTAGAGGGGTTGGGTGATGAGCAGTTCTTC
NA,TRBJ1-5,NA,TRBV19,CASSDPGGFQPQHF,TGTGCCAGTAGTGACCCGGGGGGGTTTCAGCCCCAGCATTTT
NA,TRBJ1-2,NA,TRBV7-9,CASSSDISFYGYTF,TGTGCCAGCAGCTCGGACATATCTTTTTATGGCTACACCTTC
NA,TRBJ1-2,NA,TRBV29-1,CSARGAEHYGYTF,TGCAGCGCCCGGGGGGCGGAACACTATGGCTACACCTTC
NA,TRBJ1-1,NA,TRBV7-9,CASSLVGNTEAFF,TGTGCCAGCAGCTTGGTTGGGAACACTGAAGCTTTCTTT
NA,TRBJ2-1,NA,TRBV10-3,CAISESDEQFF,TGTGCCATCAGTGAGTCCGATGAGCAGTTCTTC
NA,TRBJ1-5,NA,TRBV4-3,CASSQEGGKNQPQHF,TGCGCCAGCAGCCAAGAGGGGGGCAAGAATCAGCCCCAGCATTTT
NA,TRBJ1-3,TRBD1,TRBV6-5,CASSSLSRGDTIYF,TGTGCCAGCAGTTCCCTCAGCAGGGGGGACACCATATATTTT
NA,TRBJ1-1,TRBD1,TRBV5-4,CASSYGTALNTEAFF,TGTGCCAGCAGCTACGGGACAGCATTGAACACTGAAGCTTTCTTT
NA,TRBJ2-7,NA,TRBV5-5,CASSLTTYEQYF,TGTGCCAGCAGCTTGACAACCTACGAGCAGTACTTC
few,TRBJ2-7,NA,TRBV6-5,CASSYGVGLQEQYF,TGTGCCAGCAGTTACGGGGTGGGGCTCCAGGAGCAGTACTTC
NA,TRBJ2-1,NA,TRBV29-1,CSVRGSSYNEQFF,TGCAGCGTTCGGGGGAGCTCCTACAATGAGCAGTTCTTC
NA,TRBJ1-3,TRBD1,TRBV7-9,CASSPTGAGGNTIYF,TGTGCCAGCAGCCCGACAGGGGCAGGGGGAAACACCATATATTTT
NA,TRBJ2-1,TRBD1,TRBV11-2,CASSLGQGYNNEQFF,TGTGCCAGCAGCTTAGGACAGGGGTACAACAATGAGCAGTTCTTC
NA,TRBJ2-1,TRBD1,TRBV19,CASSIVDRGRYNEQFF,TGTGCCAGTAGTATCGTGGACAGGGGAAGATACAATGAGCAGTTCTTC
NA,TRBJ2-5,NA,TRBV2,CASTRDQQETQYF,TGTGCCAGCACCAGGGACCAACAAGAGACCCAGTACTTC
NA,TRBJ2-7,NA,TRBV6-5,CASSRKSEQYF,TGTGCCAGCAGCCGGAAGAGTGAGCAGTACTTC
NA,TRBJ1-2,NA,TRBV3-1/TRBV3-2,CASSHGDRPAYGYTF,TGTGCCAGCAGCCATGGAGACCGGCCGGCCTATGGCTACACCTTC
once,TRBJ2-1,TRBD1,TRBV28,CASMTGTYNEQFF,TGTGCCAGCATGACAGGGACCTACAATGAGCAGTTCTTC
NA,TRBJ1-5,NA,TRBV28,CASSSVTVMVPQHF,TGTGCCAGCAGTTCAGTTACCGTTATGGTGCCCCAGCATTTT
NA,TRBJ1-5,NA,TRBV12-3/TRBV12-4,CASTAGGGQPQHF,TGTGCCAGCACCGCGGGAGGAGGTCAGCCCCAGCATTTT
NA,TRBJ1-1,NA,TRBV27,CASSLFGGENTEAFF,TGTGCCAGCAGTTTATTCGGGGGGGAGAACACTGAAGCTTTCTTT
NA,TRBJ2-3,TRBD2,TRBV7-3,CASSSQSGTSGSGTQYF,TGTGCCAGCAGCTCTCAATCCGGGACTAGCGGGAGTGGTACGCAGTATTTT
NA,TRBJ2-3,NA,TRBV28,CASRTDLGRGADTQYF,TGTGCCAGCAGGACGGACCTTGGGAGAGGCGCAGATACGCAGTATTTT
NA,TRBJ2-2,TRBD2,TRBV7-9,CASSPPGLANTGELFF,TGTGCCAGCAGCCCACCGGGACTAGCGAACACCGGGGAGCTGTTTTTT
few,TRBJ2-7,TRBD2,TRBV5-1,CASYPTGGYEQYF,TGCGCCAGCTACCCGACGGGGGGCTACGAGCAGTACTTC
NA,TRBJ1-5,TRBD1,TRBV5-4,CASSLWGQGHQQPQHF,TGTGCCAGCAGCTTGTGGGGACAGGGTCATCAGCAGCCCCAGCATTTT
NA,TRBJ1-2,NA,TRBV24-1,CATSDRGYGYTF,TGTGCCACCAGTGATAGAGGCTATGGCTACACCTTC
NA,TRBJ1-5,NA,TRBV6-5,CASTRDTIGDQPQHF,TGTGCCAGCACGAGGGACACGATTGGGGATCAGCCCCAGCATTTT
NA,TRBJ2-3,NA,TRBV5-1,CASGAGDRTDTQYF,TGCGCCAGCGGAGCAGGGGATCGCACAGATACGCAGTATTTT
NA,TRBJ1-1,TRBD1,TRBV4-1,CASSHGLRTGKNTEAFF,TGCGCCAGCAGCCATGGACTGAGGACAGGCAAGAACACTGAAGCTTTCTTT
NA,TRBJ2-2,TRBD2,TRBV7-2,CASSLVTSGISGELFF,TGTGCCAGCAGCCTAGTGACTAGCGGGATTTCCGGGGAGCTGTTTTTT
NA,TRBJ2-3,NA,TRBV9,CASSVARGFTQYF,TGTGCCAGCAGCGTAGCACGGGGTTTCACGCAGTATTTT
NA,TRBJ2-7,NA,TRBV21-1,CASSLGLVPYEQYF,TGTGCCAGCAGCCTGGGACTAGTACCCTACGAGCAGTACTTC
NA,TRBJ2-2,NA,TRBV4-3,CASSQEMGPIGAGELFF,TGCGCCAGCAGCCAAGAAATGGGCCCCATAGGCGCCGGGGAGCTGTTTTTT
NA,TRBJ2-5,TRBD1,TRBV28,CASSLSLPGQGEETQYF,TGTGCCAGCAGTTTATCCCTCCCGGGACAGGGTGAGGAGACCCAGTACTTC
once,TRBJ1-5,NA,TRBV3-1/TRBV3-2,CASSQGGDQPQHF,TGTGCCAGCAGCCAGGGAGGGGATCAGCCCCAGCATTTT
NA,TRBJ2-1,TRBD1,TRBV9,CASSVDGTGGEQFF,TGTGCCAGCAGCGTGGATGGGACAGGGGGTGAGCAGTTCTTC
NA,TRBJ2-1,NA,TRBV4-3,CASSQDVPGSSYNEQFF,TGCGCCAGCAGCCAAGATGTTCCGGGGAGCTCCTACAATGAGCAGTTCTTC